The entry below describes one T cell receptor (beta chain). Many counts were recorded for this clonotype. The target of this receptor is not known. No base quality values were provided; no much bigger clone lies one nucleotide off. These data originate in a study of T cells in Graves' hyperthyroidism and ophthalmopathy (dated 2019 in TCRdb). A note on the overall study: Peripheral blood samples were taken at initial diagnosis, before any treatment was given. A discovery cohort of roughly 100 patients, roughly 45 with Graves' ophthalmopathy and under 60 with stable Graves' hyperthyroidism, was used to find distinguishing TCR V-J signatures. An independent validation cohort of under 20 hyperthyroidism patients and roughly 16 patients who later progressed to ophthalmopathy tested prospective prediction of ophthalmopathy. The 80 to 100 discovery patients were randomly divided into training and test sets at a 7:3 ratio. Thyroid tissue and blood T-cell repertoires from six Graves' hyperthyroidism patients were also compared in the study. Once sampling was done, hyperthyroidism patients were given methimazole at a starting dose of 30 mg daily, whereas ophthalmopathy patients were given high-dose intravenous methylprednisolone. TCR Vbeta CDR3 sequencing of approximately 140 peripheral blood samples (approximately 44 ophthalmopathy, about 80 hyperthyroidism and some 17 progressor patients) is reported in the paper. Summary of the overall study and its limitations: Ophthalmopathy was separated from stable hyperthyroidism by a 13 V-J signature model, with around 88% sensitivity and roughly 81% specificity obtained in cross-validation and 80%/75% obtained in testing. In validation, the model predicted progression to ophthalmopathy a median of roughly 6.2 months before onset, with over 55% sensitivity and roughly 72% specificity. No statistical method was used to set the sample size in advance, and investigators knew the group allocation. Most expanded thyroid clonotypes (frequency above 0.001) were also found in blood, which suggests that blood repertoires may mirror thyroid immune responses.

TCR beta CDR3 regions were amplified from RNA transcripts. For the first round of RT-PCR on the TCR CDR3, the HTBI primer set was used together with the Qiagen OneStep RT-PCR kit. Libraries were constructed in a second round of multiplex PCR, after which size selection and purification were carried out. The libraries were sequenced on an Illumina HiSeq2000 using paired-end 100 bp reads. The authors processed their data as follows. SOAPnuke was used to process the raw data, removing reads that contained adapters or uncalled bases, had a mean Phred below 15, or lacked an exact match to the constant primer or identifier. High-quality paired reads were merged using COPE v1.2.5, and each unique nucleotide sequence was defined as a clonotype. MiTCR v1.1 was used to align clonotypes to the IMGT TRBV, TRBD and TRBJ reference segments. The analysis was restricted to V-J combinations with a frequency above 0.0001, which together covered over 99% of the repertoires. A TCS score was defined as the ratio of F50 (clonal expansion) to E x V (chaos), with BLOSUM62-based TCRdist applied between CDR3 peptides within each V-J. Welch's t-statistics and random forest reduced around 510 V-J features to about 12, which were used in a naive Bayes classifier (R e1071). Using fastp at Q25 and MiXCR, TCRdb reprocessed the public reads and kept productive beta chains. Records with the same CDR3 protein are collapsed into one entry carrying the most frequent genes and DNA. TCRdb assigned the V and J calls; the authors' analysis was not used. The sample includes more than 350,000 distinct CDR3 sequences, with around 14% observed a single time. The top ten clonotypes cover 30% to 35% of the sample.

The CDR3, from cysteine to phenylalanine, totals 15 residues. Just CDR3 DNA is preserved here, 45 bases in frame from base 1. Via the germline V gene, CDR1 is SGHAT and CDR2 FQNNGV. Trimming takes 1 base from V and 5 bases from J, and the germline ends sit 14 bases apart. Stable Graves' hyperthyroidism was defined as no progression to ophthalmopathy during 18 months of follow-up. Hyperthyroidism patients were aged 18 to 65 years and newly diagnosed, with disease duration of less than 2 months. Exclusion was applied to patients with uncontrolled infections, other autoimmune diseases, pregnancy or lactation. Diagnoses relied on clinical symptoms, serum thyroxine and TRAb, thyroid ultrasound and orbital computed tomography. PBMCs were isolated from 10 ml of fresh peripheral blood by Ficoll-Paque density gradient centrifugation. Total RNA was extracted with Trizol reagent, and quality was checked on an Agilent 2100 Bioanalyzer.

The sequenced material came from blood. The rearranged chain carries TRBV11-2 and TRBJ1-1; a confident D gene designation cannot be given. This TCR came from a woman aged 30 to 39 with Graves' hyperthyroidism. The nucleotide sequence reads as follows: TGTGCCAGCAGCTTAGCGGTCCACAGAGATACTGAAGCTTTCTTT. Its amino acids are CASSLAVHRDTEAFF.